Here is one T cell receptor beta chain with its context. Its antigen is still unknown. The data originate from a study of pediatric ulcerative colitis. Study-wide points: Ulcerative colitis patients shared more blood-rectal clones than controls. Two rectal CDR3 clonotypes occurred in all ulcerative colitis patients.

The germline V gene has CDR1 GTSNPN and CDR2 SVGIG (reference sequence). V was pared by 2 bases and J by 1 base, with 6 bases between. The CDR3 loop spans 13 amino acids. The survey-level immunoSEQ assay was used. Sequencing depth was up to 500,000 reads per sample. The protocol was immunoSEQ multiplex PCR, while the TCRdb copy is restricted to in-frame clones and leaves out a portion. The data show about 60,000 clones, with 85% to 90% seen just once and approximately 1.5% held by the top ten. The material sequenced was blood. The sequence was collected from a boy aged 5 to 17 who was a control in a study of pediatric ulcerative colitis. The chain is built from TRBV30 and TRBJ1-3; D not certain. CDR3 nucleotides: TGTGCCTGGAGTCTTCCGTCTGGAAACACCATATATTTT. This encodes CAWSLPSGNTIYF.